The 3 T cell receptor beta chains in this list originate from one sample, sequenced in a study of blood T cells in healthy people across ages. The second PCR ran about 6 to 12 cycles with a sample-barcoded 5' primer and J-beta primers. TCRdb fed the 5' RACE reads into MiXCR, producing one record per CDR3 protein. The sample holds approximately 800,000 distinct CDR3 sequences, under 80% seen once. Material: blood. These receptor sequences come from a man between 25 and 39 years old in good health.

This chain joins TRBV5-1 and TRBJ2-3; D is possibly TRBD1 or TRBD2 (6 bases each). The CDR3 consists of 14 residues. Germline CDR1 is SGHRS and CDR2 is YFSETQ. Trimming took off 7 bases at V and 0 bases at J, with 12 bases between the two ends. This CDR3 reads CASAQGGSTDTQYF. The DNA for the CDR3 is TGCGCCAGCGCCCAAGGGGGGAGCACAGATACGCAGTATTTT.

The V gene is TRBV15, the J gene TRBJ1-5, with a tentative D call TRBD1 (6 bases). Germline V CDR1 and CDR2: LNHNV, YYDKDF (reference sequence). The CDR3 has 15 residues. V lost 3 bases and J 0 bases, leaving 9 bases between the germline ends. The CDR3 DNA follows: TGTGCCACCAGCAGGGCAGGGGTTAGCAATCAGCCCCAGCATTTT. Translating gives CATSRAGVSNQPQHF.

The chain links TRBV12-3 or TRBV12-4 to TRBJ1-2, with a weak D call TRBD1 (6 bases). This CDR3 comprises 15 residues. V was shortened by 6 bases and J by 7 bases, with 21 bases between the two germline ends. This CDR3 is CASRIAAQGIGGYTF. The CDR3 DNA is TGTGCCAGCAGAATTGCCGCACAGGGTATCGGTGGCTACACCTTC.